These 24 T cell receptor beta chains share one sample of origin, sequenced in a study of blood T cells in healthy people across ages. Alongside a J-beta primer mix, a sample-barcoded 5' primer served in a second PCR lasting about 7 to 11 cycles. MiXCR, applied by TCRdb to the 5' RACE reads, yields one record per CDR3 protein. The sample has about 640,000 distinct CDR3 sequences; about 53% are singletons. The source material was blood. These receptors all come from a man between 60 and 75 years old in good health.

This chain connects TRBV7-2 to TRBJ2-1; tentatively, D is TRBD2 (7 bases). The J call is in doubt because the DNA end fits TRBJ2-7 better. This CDR3 has 15 amino acids. Germline values: CDR1 SGHTA, CDR2 FQGNSA. CDR3 protein: CASSLVGGAYNEQYF. CDR3 bases: TGTGCCAGCAGCTTAGTGGGGGGGGCCTACAATGAGCAGTACTTC.

J is TRBJ2-7 and V is TRBV5-6, with 9 positions matching TRBD1. The end of the DNA fits TRBJ2-5 better, so the J call may be wrong. Germline assignment: CDR1 SGHDT and CDR2 YYEEEE. The CDR3 runs to 15 residues. DNA of the CDR3: TGTGCCAGCAGCTTGACAGGGGGCCGTAAGGAGACCCAGTACTTC. Amino acid sequence: CASSLTGGRKETQYF.

This clonotype was found a few times. The rearrangement joins TRBV20-1 to TRBJ1-2; TRBD1 matches at 10 bases. The CDR3 loop spans 14 amino acids. Losses at the gene ends were 6 bases for V and 6 bases for J; bases not matched to a gene: 10. CDR1 and CDR2 (germline): DFQATT, SNEGSKA (reference sequence). The CDR3 reads CSAARQGARDGYTF. In DNA form, the CDR3 reads TGCAGTGCGGCTAGACAGGGGGCGCGGGATGGCTACACCTTC.

This clonotype was recorded a few times. The V gene is TRBV6-5, the J gene TRBJ1-4; D uncertain. Germline CDR1 is MNHEY and CDR2 is SVGAGI. The length of the CDR3 is 14 residues. V gave up 6 bases and J gave up 8 bases, with 16 bases separating them. This chain's CDR3 is CASSRARVGEKLFF. DNA of the CDR3: TGTGCCAGCAGCCGAGCCCGGGTTGGAGAAAAACTGTTTTTT.

A remark on this clonotype: At one boundary the junction diverges from the germline segment, which might be a read error. The chain carries TRBV11-3 and TRBJ2-1, with 11 bases identical to TRBD2. CDR3 length equals 16 residues. Germline V gives CDR1 SGHNT, CDR2 YENEEA. CDR3 DNA sequence: TGTGCCAGCAGCGGTAGCGGGGGGGCCAGCACCGGGGAGCTGTTCTTC. Its protein product is CASSGSGGASTGELFF.

The genes are TRBV4-2 and TRBJ1-1; D unclear. This CDR3 has 12 residues. V was trimmed by 4 bases and J by 5 bases, leaving 8 bases between them. Germline V gives CDR1 LGHNA, CDR2 YNFKEQ. This CDR3 reads CASSPSGTEAFF. The CDR3 bases are TGTGCCAGCAGCCCCAGCGGGACTGAAGCTTTCTTT.

The gene calls are TRBV28 and TRBJ1-2; the match to TRBD1 covers 8 bases. Germline-derived CDR1 and CDR2 are MDHEN and SYDVKM. J was trimmed by 4 bases and V by 5 bases; bases with no gene match: 9. The CDR3 contains 15 residues. The CDR3 DNA follows: TGTGCCAGCAGTGTTGGAACCGGGACAGGCTATGGCTACACCTTC. It codes for CASSVGTGTGYGYTF.

The chain has TRBV28 and TRBJ2-5; the match to TRBD1 covers 8 bases. The J call is uncertain, as TRBJ2-7 better fits the DNA end. Germline CDR1 and CDR2: MDHEN and SYDVKM. The CDR3 is made up of 12 amino acids. This chain's CDR3 is CAAMTGAYEQYF. For the CDR3, the DNA is TGTGCCGCAATGACAGGGGCCTACGAGCAGTACTTC.

V is TRBV5-1 and J is TRBJ2-4; 7 bases map to TRBD1. The J call could be wrong; TRBJ2-7 is a better fit for the DNA end. Germline-derived CDR1 and CDR2 are SGHRS and YFSETQ. The CDR3 consists of 14 residues. CDR3 coding DNA: TGCGCCAGCAGCGGGATGGGACAGCCCTACGAGCAGTACTTC. This sequence encodes CASSGMGQPYEQYF.

This rearrangement joins TRBV6-2 or TRBV6-3 to TRBJ1-1, with a possible D match to TRBD1 (6 bases). CDR3 length: 13 amino acids. V gave up 8 bases and J gave up 3 bases, with 13 bases separating them. CDR1 and CDR2 from the germline V gene are MNHEY and SVGEGT. Here the CDR3 reads CASRTGSYTEAFF. As DNA, the CDR3 is TGTGCCAGCCGCACAGGGAGCTACACTGAAGCTTTCTTT.

The chain combines TRBV4-2 with TRBJ1-6, with D hard to call. CDR1 and CDR2 (germline): LGHNA, YNFKEQ. The V gene lost 3 bases and the J gene lost 5 bases, with 14 bases spanning the gap. This CDR3 region has 16 residues. The CDR3 DNA reads as TGTGCCAGCAGCCACCCCCGGGCCGAGAATAATTCACCCCTCCACTTT. Protein sequence: CASSHPRAENNSPLHF.

The CDR3 DNA sequence: TGCAGTGCTGAGCGGGGCGGGCGGGGGGTAACAGATACGCAGTATTTT. Residues: CSAERGGRGVTDTQYF. The chain has TRBV20-1 and TRBJ2-3; 8 bases align to TRBD2. The germline V gene encodes CDR1 DFQATT and CDR2 SNEGSKA (reference sequence). Trimming took 5 bases from V and 3 from J; bases not matched to a gene: 13. The CDR3 has 16 residues.

The chain uses TRBV12-3 or TRBV12-4 and TRBJ2-1; TRBD1 aligns across 12 bases. This CDR3 spans 15 amino acids. V lost 6 bases to trimming and J lost 8 bases; unmatched junction nucleotides: 8. CDR3 DNA: TGTGCCAGCAGCCCAACGGGACAGGGGGCCGATGAGCAGTTCTTC. As protein: CASSPTGQGADEQFF.

This chain connects TRBV6-1 to TRBJ1-4; 9 bases are a match to TRBD1. There are 15 residues in the CDR3. With 2 bases clipped from V and 9 bases from J, the junction kept 7 bases outside the gene matches. In germline, CDR1 is MNHNS, CDR2 SASEGT. CDR3 region: CASSENSGTGKKLFF. For the CDR3, the DNA is TGTGCCAGCAGTGAAAATTCCGGGACAGGGAAAAAACTGTTTTTT.

This chain links TRBV5-8 with TRBJ2-2, with D perhaps matching TRBD2 (6 bases). The V and J ends lost 0 bases and 0 bases respectively, with 9 bases between them. This CDR3 contains 16 residues. In germline, CDR1 is SGHTS, CDR2 YDEGEE. The CDR3 DNA reads as TGTGCCAGCAGCTTGGTAGCGGCTACGAACACCGGGGAGCTGTTTTTT. Its translation is CASSLVAATNTGELFF.

Regarding this clonotype: This may be a read error, as it is one base from a much larger clone. V usage is TRBV9 and J usage is TRBJ2-3; 12 bases agree with TRBD2. Per the germline V gene, CDR1 is SGDLS and CDR2 is YYNGEE. V dropped 0 bases and J dropped 1; count of bases not matched to a gene: 0. This CDR3 has 16 residues. For the CDR3, the DNA is TGTGCCAGCAGCGTAGGGACTAGCGGGGGCACAGATACGCAGTATTTT. Translating gives CASSVGTSGGTDTQYF.

On this clonotype: The junction differs from germline at one of its ends, possibly a read error. J is TRBJ2-1 and V is TRBV27; no clear D gene. Per germline, CDR1 MNHEY and CDR2 SMNVEV (reference sequence). This CDR3 region has 13 residues. Here the CDR3 DNA reads TGTGCCAGCATTTTAGTTCTTGGCAATGAGCAGTTCTTC. It specifies CASILVLGNEQFF.

The table lists this clonotype with a few counts. The gene calls are TRBV12-5 and TRBJ2-7; D gene uncertain. The CDR3 spans 10 residues. CDR1 is LGHNT, CDR2 FRNRAP, per germline. The V end was cut by 8 bases, the J end by 4 bases, with 6 bases between. The CDR3 sequence is CASLVYEQYF. In nucleotides, the CDR3 is TGTGCTAGTCTGGTTTACGAGCAGTACTTC.

The V gene is TRBV20-1, the J gene TRBJ1-4; D gene ambiguous. Germline V gene data show CDR1 as DFQATT and CDR2 as SNEGSKA (reference sequence). CDR3 size: 13 residues. Between the trimmed V and J ends, which lost 1 base and 4 bases, there was a span of 7 bases. CDR3 coding DNA: TGCAGTGCTAGAGTTGCACTTAATGAAAAACTGTTTTTT. This gives the protein CSARVALNEKLFF.

The CDR3 DNA reads TGTGCCAGCAGTCCGAAACCGGGGAGCTCCTACGAGCAGTACTTC. Translating it yields CASSPKPGSSYEQYF. V usage is TRBV27 and J usage is TRBJ2-7; D might be TRBD2 (5 bases). The CDR3 totals 15 residues. The germline CDR1 and CDR2 sequences are MNHEY and SMNVEV (reference sequence). With 5 bases removed from V and 0 bases from J, the gap between germline ends came to 14 bases.

The V and J genes are TRBV27 and TRBJ2-5; 8 bases are a match to TRBD2. Near its end, the DNA agrees better with TRBJ2-1, so the J call may be wrong. This CDR3 has 17 amino acids. CDR1 is MNHEY, CDR2 SMNVEV, per germline (reference sequence). CDR3 sequence (DNA): TGTGCCAGCAGTTTACCTGGCGGCGGGGGGCCACAAGAGACCCAGTTCTTC. Its translation is CASSLPGGGGPQETQFF.

V gene TRBV20-1 combines with J gene TRBJ2-1; D gene ambiguous. With 4 bases removed from V and 10 bases from J, the gap between germline ends came to 17 bases. The CDR3 covers 13 residues. Germline V gene sequence: CDR1 DFQATT, CDR2 SNEGSKA (reference sequence). CDR3: CSAKNGLGSEQFF. The CDR3 nucleotides are TGCAGTGCTAAGAACGGGCTAGGGTCCGAGCAGTTCTTC.

The genes are TRBV5-6 and TRBJ2-5; TRBD2 agrees at 7 bases. Judging by the DNA end, TRBJ2-7 fits better; the J call may be wrong. This CDR3 has 16 residues. Germline values: CDR1 SGHDT, CDR2 YYEEEE. For the CDR3, the DNA is TGTGCCAGCAGCTTGAGGACGGGAGGTCGGCCCTACGAGCAGTACTTC. Translation gives CASSLRTGGRPYEQYF.

The genes are TRBV7-2 and TRBJ2-3, with TRBD1 matching over 8 bases. The CDR3 sequence is 15 residues long. The germline gives CDR1 SGHTA, CDR2 FQGNSA. The V gene end was trimmed by 5 bases and the J gene end by 6 bases; junction bases not matched to a gene: 10. The CDR3 coding sequence is TGTGCCAGCAGCAAGGACAGGGCGCATGGGGATACGCAGTATTTT. It codes for CASSKDRAHGDTQYF.